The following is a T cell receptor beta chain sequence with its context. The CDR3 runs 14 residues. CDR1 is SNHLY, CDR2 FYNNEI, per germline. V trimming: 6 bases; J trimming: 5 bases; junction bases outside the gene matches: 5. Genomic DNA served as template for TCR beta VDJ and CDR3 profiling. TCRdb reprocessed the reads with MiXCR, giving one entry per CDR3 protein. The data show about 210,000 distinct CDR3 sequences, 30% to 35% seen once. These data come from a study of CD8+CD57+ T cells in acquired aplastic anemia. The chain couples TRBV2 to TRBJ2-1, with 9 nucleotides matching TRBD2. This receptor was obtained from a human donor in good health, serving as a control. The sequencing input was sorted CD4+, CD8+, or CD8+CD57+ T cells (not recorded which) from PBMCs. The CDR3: CASSSGLANNEQFF. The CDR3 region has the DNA TGTGCCAGCAGCTCGGGACTAGCCAACAATGAGCAGTTCTTC.